The next 3 T cell receptor beta chains were all read from a single sample in a study of T cell repertoires in cytomegalovirus infection. These receptors are not linked to any known antigen. TCRdb re-called the reads through MiXCR, storing one row per CDR3 protein. There are 370,000 or so distinct CDR3 sequences in the sample; about 35% occur only once, and approximately 13% lies in the top ten. The sample in question was cultured PBMCs, obtained from culture after CMV antigen stimulation. These receptors were collected from a human donor in good health (CMV status not recorded). Some clones in this sample may be carry-over from other donors' samples.

The sample holds many counts of this clonotype. V and J are TRBV7-2 and TRBJ1-5; no clear D gene. V lost 0 bases and J 3 bases, leaving 3 bases between the germline ends. Per the germline V gene, CDR1 is SGHTA and CDR2 is FQGNSA. CDR3 length: 13 residues. Here the CDR3 DNA reads TGTGCCAGCAGCTTAGCCCTCAATCAGCCCCAGCATTTT. It specifies CASSLALNQPQHF.

This chain joins TRBV28 and TRBJ2-7, with TRBD1 matching over 10 bases. CDR3 length equals 19 residues. The V gene's germline CDR1 is MDHEN and CDR2 SYDVKM. V was pared by 6 bases and J by 0 bases, with 17 bases of the junction left unmatched. CDR3 bases: TGTGCCAGCAGACTTATCCCGGGACAGGGGATGGGGAGCTCCTACGAGCAGTACTTC. Its translation: CASRLIPGQGMGSSYEQYF.

The V gene is TRBV15, the J gene TRBJ2-3; D gene unclear. V was shortened by 0 bases and J by 5 bases, with 9 bases between the two germline ends. The CDR3 has 14 amino acids. The germline gives CDR1 LNHNV, CDR2 YYDKDF (reference sequence). The CDR3 region is CATSRDGDVDTQYF. CDR3 nucleotides: TGTGCCACCAGCAGAGATGGAGATGTAGATACGCAGTATTTT.